The clone carrying this TCR beta chain has ten or more counts. Time point reported: patch test 2, 6 weeks after DPC sensitization. Treatment given: therapeutic diphenylcyclopropenone sensitization with weekly scalp DPC. MiXCR, applied by TCRdb to the RACE reads, yields one record per CDR3 protein. This sample has 80,000 to 95,000 distinct CDR3 sequences, with roughly 12% found just once. This sample was included in a study of human T cells and chemical hapten exposure. Germline loops: CDR1 SEHNR, CDR2 FQNEAQ (reference sequence). The CDR3 is 14 residues long. V shed 8 bases and J shed 0 bases, with 11 bases lying between them.

The receptor's source is a man aged 18 to 30 with alopecia areata. Some clones in this sample may be carry-over from other donors' samples. The chain uses TRBV7-9 and TRBJ2-1, with D possibly being TRBD2 (5 bases). This specimen consisted of whole blood, obtained in connection with sensitization to the hapten diphenylcyclopropenone (DPC). CDR3 sequence (DNA): TGTGCCAGCCGGGGTCCCAGCTCCTACAATGAGCAGTTCTTC. It yields the protein CASRGPSSYNEQFF. The full variable domain, with the rest looked up from reference TRBV7-9 and TRBJ2-1, is DTGVSQNPRHKITKRGQNVTFRCDPISEHNRLYWYRQTLGQGPEFLTYFQNEAQLEKSRLLSDRFSAERPKGSFSTLEIQRTEQGDSAMYLCASRGPSSYNEQFFGPGTRLTVL.